These 11 T cell receptor beta chains share one sample of origin, sequenced in a study of beta chain features in type 1 diabetes. Expressed TCRB transcripts were sequenced, since all the RNA that had been isolated was reverse transcribed. Some clones are missing from TCRdb's copy, which holds only in-frame ones; the method was immunoSEQ multiplex PCR. This table has 300,000 to 450,000 clones, over 10% appearing once. Sequencing input: naive CD4+ T cells from blood. The receptors were gathered from a man aged 18 to 30 in good health.

V usage is TRBV30 and J usage is TRBJ2-1, with 8 bases aligning to TRBD1. CDR1 is GTSNPN and CDR2 is SVGIG in the germline V gene (reference sequence). Trimming took 4 bases from V and 9 from J; bases not matched to a gene: 8. CDR3 length: 13 residues. The CDR3 loop reads CAWKDRENLEQFF. DNA of the CDR3: TGTGCCTGGAAGGACAGGGAGAATCTTGAGCAGTTCTTC.

The rearrangement links TRBV15 to TRBJ2-1; 7 positions match TRBD2. V lost 3 bases to trimming and J lost 9 bases; unmatched junction nucleotides: 17. The CDR3 extends over 17 amino acids. Looked up from germline, CDR1 is LNHNV and CDR2 is YYDKDF (reference sequence). The CDR3 protein is CATSSPTGTTAPGEQFF. The CDR3 nucleotides read TGTGCCACCAGCAGCCCCACCGGGACTACCGCTCCCGGTGAGCAGTTCTTC.

This clone was detected a few times. This sequence joins TRBV7-8 and TRBJ2-5, with D possibly being TRBD2 (6 bases). The CDR3 has 14 amino acids. Trimming took 6 bases from V and 5 from J, leaving 16 bases between them. Germline V lookup: CDR1 SGHVS, CDR2 FQNEAQ. CDR3 nucleotides: TGTGCCAGCAGGCCAGGACTATTGGGGGAGACCCAGTACTTC. This encodes CASRPGLLGETQYF.

The genes are TRBV2 and TRBJ2-4; TRBD2 agrees at 8 bases. CDR3 length: 13 amino acids. Trimming cost V 11 bases and J 6 bases; bases outside gene matches: 9. CDR1 is SNHLY, CDR2 FYNNEI, per germline. The CDR3, as DNA: TGTGCCTCCCGGGGGGGTATAGTAAACATTCAGTACTTC. Protein product: CASRGGIVNIQYF.

This chain uses TRBV19 with TRBJ1-5, with D tentatively TRBD1 (6 bases). The length of the CDR3 is 14 residues. Germline V gives CDR1 LNHDA, CDR2 SQIVND (reference sequence). With 2 bases removed from V and 5 bases from J, the gap between germline ends came to 10 bases. The chain's CDR3 is CASSISRGYQPQHF. DNA for the CDR3: TGTGCCAGTAGTATAAGCAGGGGTTATCAGCCCCAGCATTTT.

The V and J genes are TRBV14 and TRBJ2-7; the D is unclear. This CDR3 spans 12 amino acids. In germline, CDR1 is SGHDN, CDR2 FVKESK. With 3 bases removed from V and 3 bases from J, the gap between germline ends came to 6 bases. DNA of the CDR3: TGTGCCAGCAGCCACAGGATCTACGAGCAGTACTTC. Its protein is CASSHRIYEQYF. Based on the CDR3 plus reference TRBV14 and TRBJ2-7, the full variable domain is EAGVTQFPSHSVIEKGQTVTLRCDPISGHDNLYWYRRVMGKEIKFLLHFVKESKQDESGMPNNRFLAERTGGTYSTLKVQPAELEDSGVYFCASSHRIYEQYFGPGTRLTVT.

In its sample, this clone was seen a few times. Here the CDR3 DNA reads TGTGCCACCGGGGTCTGGGAGTACAATGAGCAGTTCTTC. It yields the protein CATGVWEYNEQFF. V and J are TRBV15 and TRBJ2-1, with a possible D match to TRBD2 (5 bases). Trimming cost V 8 bases and J 4 bases, with 12 bases left between them. The length of the CDR3 is 13 residues. Germline V gives CDR1 LNHNV, CDR2 YYDKDF (reference sequence).

This chain links TRBV28 with TRBJ2-6; D possibly corresponds to TRBD2 (6 bases). V was clipped by 3 bases and J by 3 bases, with 15 bases between them. The length of the CDR3 is 17 residues. CDR1 and CDR2 (germline): MDHEN, SYDVKM. The CDR3 sequence is CASSLSTGVDGANVLTF. CDR3 coding DNA: TGTGCCAGCAGTTTGTCTACGGGGGTAGATGGGGCCAACGTCCTGACTTTC.

This clone was picked up a small number of times. The J gene is TRBJ1-1, the V gene TRBV5-1; 8 bases agree with TRBD1. There are 15 residues in the CDR3. Germline trimming cut 0 bases from V and 1 base from J; bases unmatched to any gene: 2. CDR1 SGHRS and CDR2 YFSETQ come from the germline V gene. The chain's CDR3 is CASSLVGTGNTEAFF. The CDR3 nucleotides are TGCGCCAGCAGCTTGGTCGGGACAGGGAACACTGAAGCTTTCTTT.

The V and J genes are TRBV2 and TRBJ2-7; weak D call: TRBD2 (5 bases). Germline V gene data show CDR1 as SNHLY and CDR2 as FYNNEI. There are 13 residues in the CDR3. Trimming removed 4 bases at V and 5 bases at J, with 12 bases between. The chain's CDR3 is CASSGGLGNEQYF. Written as DNA, the CDR3 is TGTGCCAGCAGTGGAGGGCTGGGAAACGAGCAGTACTTC.

This clone has more than one count but fewer than ten. The chain has TRBV5-1 and TRBJ2-3; TRBD2 aligns across 7 bases. The CDR3 has 15 residues. Germline-derived CDR1 and CDR2 are SGHRS and YFSETQ. V trimming: 1 base; J trimming: 6 bases; junction bases outside the gene matches: 8. CDR3 DNA sequence: TGCGCCAGCAGCTTGACCAGCGGGAATGTTGATACGCAGTATTTT. This encodes CASSLTSGNVDTQYF.